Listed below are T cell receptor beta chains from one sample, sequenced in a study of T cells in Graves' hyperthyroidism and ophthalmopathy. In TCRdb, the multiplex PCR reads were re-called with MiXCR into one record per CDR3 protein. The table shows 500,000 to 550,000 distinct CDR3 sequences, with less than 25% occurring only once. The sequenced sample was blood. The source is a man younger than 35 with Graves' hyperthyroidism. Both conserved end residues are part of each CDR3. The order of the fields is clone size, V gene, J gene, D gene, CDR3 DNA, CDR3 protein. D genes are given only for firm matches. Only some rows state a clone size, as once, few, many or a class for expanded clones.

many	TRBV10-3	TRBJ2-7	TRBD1	TGTGCCATCAGTAGCACCGGGACAGGGGTCGAGCAGTACTTC	CAISSTGTGVEQYF
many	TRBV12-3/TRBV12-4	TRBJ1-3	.	TGTGCCAGCAGCCCAGGGAACACCATATATTTT	CASSPGNTIYF
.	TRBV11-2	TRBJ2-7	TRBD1	TGTGCCAGCAGCTTAGATCCCGCGGGACAGGGGGCCTCCTACGAGCAGTACTTC	CASSLDPAGQGASYEQYF
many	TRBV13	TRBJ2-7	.	TGTGCCAGCAGCTTAGGCCTAGGGCGCGAGCAGTACTTC	CASSLGLGREQYF
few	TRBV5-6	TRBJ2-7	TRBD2	TGTGCCAGCAGCCCGGGACTATCTGAATACGAGCAGTACTTC	CASSPGLSEYEQYF
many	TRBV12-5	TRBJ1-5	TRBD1	TGTGCTAGTGGTTTGGTACAGGGGGCGAGCAATCAGCCCCAGCATTTT	CASGLVQGASNQPQHF
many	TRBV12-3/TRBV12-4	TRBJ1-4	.	TGTGCCAGCAGACATTGGGCGTTTAATGAAAAACTGTTTTTT	CASRHWAFNEKLFF
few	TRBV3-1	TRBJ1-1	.	TGTGCCAGCAGCCAAGAAGGGGGGAACACTGAAGCTTTCTTT	CASSQEGGNTEAFF
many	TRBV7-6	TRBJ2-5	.	TGTGCCAGCAGCCCACCCTTGGGGACCCAGTACTTC	CASSPPLGTQYF
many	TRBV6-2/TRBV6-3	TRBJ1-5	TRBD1	TGTGCCAGCAGTTCCAGGGGGGTAGGCCAGCCCCAGCATTTT	CASSSRGVGQPQHF
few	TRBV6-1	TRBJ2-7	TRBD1	TGTGCCAGCAGTGGAAGGGGGCCCACCTACGAGCAGTACTTC	CASSGRGPTYEQYF
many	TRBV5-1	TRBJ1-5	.	TGCGCCAGCTCCCCGGGAGTAAATCAGCCCCAGCATTTT	CASSPGVNQPQHF
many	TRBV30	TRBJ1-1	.	TGTGCCATGGCGGCGGGGGACACTGAAGCTTTCTTT	CAMAAGDTEAFF
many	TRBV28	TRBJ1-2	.	TGTGCCAGCAGTTTTTCGGTAAACTATGGCTACACCTTC	CASSFSVNYGYTF
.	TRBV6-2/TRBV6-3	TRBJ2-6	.	TGTGCCAGCAGTTACAGCCCCATCCGACAGAAGCCAAGCTCTGGGGCCAACGTCCTGACTTTC	CASSYSPIRQKPSSGANVLTF
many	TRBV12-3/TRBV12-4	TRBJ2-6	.	TGTGCCAGCGGCCTGCCTGGGGCCAACGTCCTGACTTTC	CASGLPGANVLTF
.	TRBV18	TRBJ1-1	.	TGTGCCAGCTCACCCCTGGACAGACTGAACACTAAAGCTTTCTTT	CASSPLDRLNTKAFF
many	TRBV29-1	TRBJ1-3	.	TGCAGCGTTGTCAGGGCTGGAAACACCATATATTTT	CSVVRAGNTIYF
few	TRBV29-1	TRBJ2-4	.	TGCAGCGTTAGGGGGGGGGTCCTTGACAAAAACATTCAGTACTTC	CSVRGGVLDKNIQYF
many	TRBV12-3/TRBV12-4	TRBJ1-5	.	TGTGCCAGCGCCGGAACAGCGGGCAATCAGCCCCAGCATTTT	CASAGTAGNQPQHF
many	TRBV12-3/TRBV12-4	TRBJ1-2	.	TGTGCCAGCAGCCCCATAGGTCAGTGGGCCCCTAACTATGGCTACACCTTC	CASSPIGQWAPNYGYTF
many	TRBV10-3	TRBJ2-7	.	TGTGCCATGAGGACGGCGTCCTACGAGCAGTACTTC	CAMRTASYEQYF
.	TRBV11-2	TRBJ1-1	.	TGTGCCAGCAGCCTGAGGGGGGGGTTTGCGAACACTGAAGCTTTCTTT	CASSLRGGFANTEAFF
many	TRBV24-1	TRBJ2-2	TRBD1	TGTGCCACCAACTCCGGGACAGTAGACACCGGGGAGCTGTTTTTT	CATNSGTVDTGELFF
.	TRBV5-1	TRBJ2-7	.	TGCGCCAGCAGCTACCCGGGGATCTACGAGCAGTACTTC	CASSYPGIYEQYF
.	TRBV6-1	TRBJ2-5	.	TGTGCCAGCAGCCGGACACATAAAGAGACCCAGTACTTC	CASSRTHKETQYF
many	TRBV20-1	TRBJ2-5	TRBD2	TGCAGTGCTAGAGATGAGGGACTAGCGGGGGGGCGAGAGACCCAGTACTTC	CSARDEGLAGGRETQYF
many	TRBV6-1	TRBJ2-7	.	TGTGCCAGCCAGAGAGGCCCTGAAATCGGGGCTTACTACGAGCAGTACTTC	CASQRGPEIGAYYEQYF
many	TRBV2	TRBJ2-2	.	TGTGCCAGCAGTGAATTTCTGTTCAGGACGGTTAACACCGGGGAGCTGTTTTTT	CASSEFLFRTVNTGELFF
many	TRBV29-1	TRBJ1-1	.	TGCAGCGTTGAAGGGACGAACACTGAAGCTTTCTTT	CSVEGTNTEAFF
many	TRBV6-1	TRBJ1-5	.	TGTGCCAGCAGTCCAACGAACCACGCGGATCAGCCCCAGCATTTT	CASSPTNHADQPQHF
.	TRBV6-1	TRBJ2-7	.	TGTGCCAGCAGAGCTACCGGGACTGCGGTCTACGAGCAGTACTTC	CASRATGTAVYEQYF
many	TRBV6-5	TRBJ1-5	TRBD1	TGTGCCAGCAGTTACGGGACAGCTAGCAATCAGCCCCAGCATTTT	CASSYGTASNQPQHF
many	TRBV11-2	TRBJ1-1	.	TGTGCCAGCAGCTCCAAGGACAGCTTGAACACTGAAGCTTTCTTT	CASSSKDSLNTEAFF
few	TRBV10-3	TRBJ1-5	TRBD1	TGTGCCATCAGTAACCCCCCGGGACAGAATAAAAATCAGCCCCAGCATTTT	CAISNPPGQNKNQPQHF
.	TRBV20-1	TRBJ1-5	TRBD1	TGCAGTGCTGACGGACAGGGAGGTCAGCCCCAGCATTTT	CSADGQGGQPQHF
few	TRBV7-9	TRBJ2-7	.	TGTGCCAGCAGCTTATACAGACTGCGTTTGGACGAGCAGTACTTC	CASSLYRLRLDEQYF
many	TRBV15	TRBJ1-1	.	TGTGCCACCAGACCCCGGGGGGGGGGGCCGGAGACTGAAGCTTTCTTT	CATRPRGGGPETEAFF
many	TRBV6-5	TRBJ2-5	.	TGTGCCAGCACCCAGATGGACAACCCTCGGACCCAGTACTTC	CASTQMDNPRTQYF
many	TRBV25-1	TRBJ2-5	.	TGTGCCAGCAGTGAAACCGCAGAACAAGAGACCCAGTACTTC	CASSETAEQETQYF